This T cell receptor beta chain was obtained from a study of blood T cell repertoires in COVID-19. Study background: Acute and convalescent COVID-19 specimens originated in the United States, Italy and Spain. In each case, the material was cDNA or gDNA derived from T cells, B-cell-depleted T cells, or PBMCs.

In the study's own analysis: Quantification of nucleated cells was approximated via reference gene primer amplification. This table comes from immunoSEQ multiplex PCR, and its TCRdb copy is limited to in-frame clones, with some not included. The D gene and trimming were derived from the DNA, and the V and J assignments and clone size from that table. Here the sample spans about 410,000 clones, just over 85% being singletons. Germline CDR1 MNHEY, CDR2 SVGAGI. The V gene end was trimmed by 10 bases and the J gene end by 4 bases; junction bases not matched to a gene: 10. This CDR3 contains 14 residues. This receptor was taken from a woman in her thirties with active or convalescent COVID-19. The genes are TRBV6-5 and TRBJ2-3, with 8 bases matching TRBD2. Sequences were obtained from peripheral blood. CDR3 loop: CATRKREWADTQYF. In DNA, the CDR3 is TGTGCCACCAGAAAGCGGGAGTGGGCAGATACGCAGTATTTT.